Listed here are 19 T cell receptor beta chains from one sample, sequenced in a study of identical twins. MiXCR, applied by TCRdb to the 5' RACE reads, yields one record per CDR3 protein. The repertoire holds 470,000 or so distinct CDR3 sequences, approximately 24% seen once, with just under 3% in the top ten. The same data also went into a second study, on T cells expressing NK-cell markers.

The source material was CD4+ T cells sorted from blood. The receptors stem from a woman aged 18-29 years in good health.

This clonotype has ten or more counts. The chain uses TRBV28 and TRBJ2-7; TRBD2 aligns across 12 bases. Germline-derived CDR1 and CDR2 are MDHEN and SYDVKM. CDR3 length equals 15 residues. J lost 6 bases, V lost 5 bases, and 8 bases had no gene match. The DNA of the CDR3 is TGTGCCAGCAGTATAAGACTAGCGGGAGCTGGCGAGCAGTACTTC. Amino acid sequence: CASSIRLAGAGEQYF.

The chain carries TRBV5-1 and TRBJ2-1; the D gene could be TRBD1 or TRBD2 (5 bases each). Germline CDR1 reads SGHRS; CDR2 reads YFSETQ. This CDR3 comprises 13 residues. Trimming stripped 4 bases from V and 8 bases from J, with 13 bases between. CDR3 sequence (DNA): TGCGCCAGCAGCCCCGGCTCGGGGCATGAGCAGTTCTTC. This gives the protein CASSPGSGHEQFF.

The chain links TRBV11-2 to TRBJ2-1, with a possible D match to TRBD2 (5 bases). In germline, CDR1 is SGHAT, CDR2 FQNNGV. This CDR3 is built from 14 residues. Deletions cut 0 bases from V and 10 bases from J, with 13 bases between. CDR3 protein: CASSLEFGRGEQFF. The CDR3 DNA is TGTGCCAGCAGCTTAGAGTTTGGTCGAGGGGAGCAGTTCTTC.

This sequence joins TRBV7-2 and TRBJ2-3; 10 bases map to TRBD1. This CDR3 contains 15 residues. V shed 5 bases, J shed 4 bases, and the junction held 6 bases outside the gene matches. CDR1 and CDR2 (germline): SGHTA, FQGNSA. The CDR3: CASSNRDRGADTQYF. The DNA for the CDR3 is TGTGCCAGCAGCAACCGGGACAGGGGCGCAGATACGCAGTATTTT.

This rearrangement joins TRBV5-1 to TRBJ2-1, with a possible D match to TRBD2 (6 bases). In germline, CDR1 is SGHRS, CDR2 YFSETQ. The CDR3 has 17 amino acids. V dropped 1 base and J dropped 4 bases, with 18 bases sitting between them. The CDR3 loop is CASSLTGVTRHYNEQFF. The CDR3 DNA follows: TGCGCCAGCAGCTTGACGGGGGTAACGCGGCATTACAATGAGCAGTTCTTC.

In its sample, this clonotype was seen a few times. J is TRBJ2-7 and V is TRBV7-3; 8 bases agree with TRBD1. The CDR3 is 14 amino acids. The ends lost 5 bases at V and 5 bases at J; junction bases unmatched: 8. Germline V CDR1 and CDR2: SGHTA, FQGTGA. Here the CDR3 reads CASSPSRDRNEQYF. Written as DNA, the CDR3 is TGTGCCAGCAGCCCGTCCCGGGACAGGAACGAGCAGTACTTC.

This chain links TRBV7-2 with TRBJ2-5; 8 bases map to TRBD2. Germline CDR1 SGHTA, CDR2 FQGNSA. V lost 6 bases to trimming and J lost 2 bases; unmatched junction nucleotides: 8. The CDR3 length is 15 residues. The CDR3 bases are TGTGCCAGCAGATCTCTAGCGGGTTCACAAGAGACCCAGTACTTC. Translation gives CASRSLAGSQETQYF.

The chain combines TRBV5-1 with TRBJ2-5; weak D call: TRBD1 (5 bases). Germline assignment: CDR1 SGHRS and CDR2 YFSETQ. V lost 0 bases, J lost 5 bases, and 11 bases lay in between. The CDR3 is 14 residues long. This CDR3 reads CASSLAGFEETQYF. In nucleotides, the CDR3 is TGCGCCAGCAGCTTGGCAGGGTTTGAGGAGACCCAGTACTTC.

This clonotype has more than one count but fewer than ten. The CDR3 DNA sequence: TGCGCCAGCAGCTTGGGACACAACACTGAAGCTTTCTTT. Translated, it gives CASSLGHNTEAFF. The chain combines TRBV5-1 with TRBJ1-1; no clear D gene. V lost 0 bases to trimming and J lost 2 bases, with 5 bases between them. The germline V gene encodes CDR1 SGHRS and CDR2 YFSETQ. The CDR3 is 13 residues long.

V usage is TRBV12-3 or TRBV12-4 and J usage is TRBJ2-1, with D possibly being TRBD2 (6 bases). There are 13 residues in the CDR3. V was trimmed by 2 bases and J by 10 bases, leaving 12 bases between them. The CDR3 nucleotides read TGTGCCAGCAGTTTATGGGGGGACTCGGAGCAGTTCTTC. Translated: CASSLWGDSEQFF.

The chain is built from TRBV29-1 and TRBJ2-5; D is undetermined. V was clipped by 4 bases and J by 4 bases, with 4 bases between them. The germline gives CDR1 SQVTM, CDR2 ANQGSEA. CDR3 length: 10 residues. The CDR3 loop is CSVAVETQYF. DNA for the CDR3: TGCAGCGTTGCCGTAGAGACCCAGTACTTC.

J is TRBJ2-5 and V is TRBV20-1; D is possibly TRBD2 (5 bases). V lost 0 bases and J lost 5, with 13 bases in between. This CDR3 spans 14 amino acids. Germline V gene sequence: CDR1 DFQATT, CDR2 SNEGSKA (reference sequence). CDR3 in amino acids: CSARDLEGRETQYF. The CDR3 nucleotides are TGCAGTGCTAGAGATCTTGAGGGTCGGGAGACCCAGTACTTC.

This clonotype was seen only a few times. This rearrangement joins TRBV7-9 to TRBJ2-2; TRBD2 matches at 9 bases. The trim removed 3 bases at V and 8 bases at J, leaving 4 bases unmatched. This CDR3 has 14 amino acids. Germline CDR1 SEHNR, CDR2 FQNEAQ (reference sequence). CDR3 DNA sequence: TGTGCCAGCAGCTTCCTGACTAGCGGAGGGGAGCTGTTTTTT. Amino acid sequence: CASSFLTSGGELFF.

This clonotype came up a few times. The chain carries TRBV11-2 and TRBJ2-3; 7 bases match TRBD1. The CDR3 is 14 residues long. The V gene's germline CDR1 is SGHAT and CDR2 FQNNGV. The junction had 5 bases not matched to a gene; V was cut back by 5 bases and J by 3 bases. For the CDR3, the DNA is TGTGCCAGCAGCCCTACCAGGGGGACAGATACGCAGTATTTT. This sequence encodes CASSPTRGTDTQYF.

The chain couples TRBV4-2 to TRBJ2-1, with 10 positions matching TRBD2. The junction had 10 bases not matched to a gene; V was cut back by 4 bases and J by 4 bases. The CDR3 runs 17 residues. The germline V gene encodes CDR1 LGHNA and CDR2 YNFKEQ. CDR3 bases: TGTGCCAGCAGCCGAGAGGCCCAGCGGGGGGGATACAATGAGCAGTTCTTC. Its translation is CASSREAQRGGYNEQFF.

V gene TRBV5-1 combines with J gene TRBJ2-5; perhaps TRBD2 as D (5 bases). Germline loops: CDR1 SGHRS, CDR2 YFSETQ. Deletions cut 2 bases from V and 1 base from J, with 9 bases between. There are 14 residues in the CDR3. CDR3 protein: CASSFRGVQETQYF. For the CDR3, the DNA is TGCGCCAGCAGCTTCCGGGGAGTCCAAGAGACCCAGTACTTC.

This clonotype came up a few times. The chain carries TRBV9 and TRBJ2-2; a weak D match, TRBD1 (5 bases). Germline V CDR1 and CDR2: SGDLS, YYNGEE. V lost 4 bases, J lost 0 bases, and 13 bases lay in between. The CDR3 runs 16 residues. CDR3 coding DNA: TGTGCCAGCAGCAGCTATGGACACCCGAACACCGGGGAGCTGTTTTTT. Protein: CASSSYGHPNTGELFF.

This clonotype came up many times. This CDR3 is CAIGEADEKLFF. Here the CDR3 DNA reads TGTGCCATCGGGGAGGCAGATGAAAAACTGTTTTTT. The V call is TRBV10-3, the J call TRBJ1-4; the D is unclear. The CDR3 contains 12 residues. The V gene lost 8 bases and the J gene lost 6 bases, with 10 bases spanning the gap. Germline V gene sequence: CDR1 ENHRY, CDR2 SYGVKD.

The CDR3: CASSTSGTGFNEQFF. The DNA of the CDR3 is TGTGCCAGCAGCACTTCCGGGACAGGATTCAATGAGCAGTTCTTC. The genes are TRBV5-5 and TRBJ2-1; 8 nucleotides agree with TRBD1. Germline V gene sequence: CDR1 SGHKS, CDR2 YYEKEE (reference sequence). This CDR3 has 15 amino acids. With 4 bases clipped from V and 6 bases from J, the junction kept 9 bases outside the gene matches.